This T cell receptor (beta chain) was recorded in a study of Ad26.COV2.S vaccination and SARS-CoV-2 variants. As for the study in general: Each vaccinee took Ad26.COV2.S intramuscularly, once or twice 56 days apart. Regarding the study as a whole: Vaccine recipients and placebo recipients showed similar non-spike TCR breadth.

As concerns this clone: Its specificity is not known.

The CDR3 sequence is 13 residues long. The germline CDR1 and CDR2 sequences are SGHRS and YFSETQ. V was cut by 4 bases and J by 10 bases, with 17 bases left in between. Treatment in this sample: 15 to 20 received Ad26.COV2.S at low or high dose, single or two shots; a few received placebo; per-sample allocation not given. On day 63 after the first injection, vaccine and placebo recipients gave samples. The data were produced by immunoSEQ multiplex PCR, yet TCRdb's version contains in-frame clones alone and is incomplete. In the table there are some 370,000 clones, 83% of which are singletons. The TCR sequence derives from a person between 18 and 60 years old who received the Ad26.COV2.S COVID-19 vaccine or a placebo. The sample here was peripheral blood, taken in a trial of Ad26.COV2.S vaccine versus placebo. The chain combines TRBV5-1 with TRBJ1-1; D is unclear. In DNA, the CDR3 is TGCGCCAGCAGCCAGGACCGCTCCGAAGGAGCTTTCTTT. Translating it yields CASSQDRSEGAFF. Full variable domain (remainder filled in from reference TRBV5-1 and TRBJ1-1): KAGVTQTPRYLIKTRGQQVTLSCSPISGHRSVSWYQQTPGQGLQFLFEYFSETQRNKGNFPGRFSGRQFSNSRSEMNVSTLELGDSALYLCASSQDRSEGAFFGQGTRLTVV.